The 14 T cell receptor beta chains reported below all come from one sample, sequenced in a study of T cells in localized non-small cell lung cancer. Some clones are missing from TCRdb's copy, which holds only in-frame ones; the method was immunoSEQ multiplex PCR. The sample has 20,000 or so clones; 70% to 90% are singletons. The starting material was peripheral blood, obtained before any cancer treatment. Receptors originate from a male donor at least 60 years old with stage I squamous cell lung carcinoma.

This rearrangement joins TRBV7-9 to TRBJ1-2; no definite D call. The CDR3 extends over 13 amino acids. Germline V lookup: CDR1 SEHNR, CDR2 FQNEAQ (reference sequence). The V and J ends lost 3 bases and 4 bases respectively, with 9 bases between them. The CDR3 sequence: CASSLGRGYGYTF. Written as DNA, the CDR3 is TGTGCCAGCAGCTTGGGGAGAGGCTATGGCTACACCTTC. Combining the CDR3 with reference TRBV7-9 and TRBJ1-2 gives the whole variable domain DTGVSQNPRHKITKRGQNVTFRCDPISEHNRLYWYRQTLGQGPEFLTYFQNEAQLEKSRLLSDRFSAERPKGSFSTLEIQRTEQGDSAMYLCASSLGRGYGYTFGSGTRLTVV.

The rearrangement uses TRBV9 and TRBJ1-3; D not resolved. Looked up from germline, CDR1 is SGDLS and CDR2 is YYNGEE. V was cut by 4 bases and J by 2 bases, with 1 base left in between. The CDR3 has 11 amino acids. Here the CDR3 DNA reads TGTGCCAGCAGCCCTGGAAACACCATATATTTT. Its protein is CASSPGNTIYF.

About this clone itself: The junction does not match germline at one end; this may be a read error. CDR3 sequence reads: CASSLPRARPFF. CDR3 coding DNA: TGTGCCAGCAGCCTACCTCGGGCCCGACCGTTCTTC. The genes are TRBV7-2 and TRBJ1-2, with D hard to call. The germline gives CDR1 SGHTA, CDR2 FQGNSA. This CDR3 is 12 amino acids long.

The chain recombines TRBV9 with TRBJ1-4; no definite D call. The CDR3 is made up of 14 amino acids. Trimming left V 0 bases short and J 3 bases short, with 6 bases between. The V gene's germline CDR1 is SGDLS and CDR2 YYNGEE. The CDR3 here is CASSVAVSNEKLFF. The CDR3 DNA sequence: TGTGCCAGCAGCGTAGCCGTGTCTAATGAAAAACTGTTTTTT. The entire variable domain, with the rest obtained from reference TRBV9 and TRBJ1-4, is as follows: DSGVTQTPKHLITATGQRVTLRCSPRSGDLSVYWYQQSLDQGLQFLIQYYNGEERAKGNILERFSAQQFPDLHSELNLSSLELGDSALYFCASSVAVSNEKLFFGSGTQLSVL.

The chain has TRBV5-6 and TRBJ2-7; TRBD1 or TRBD2 may be the D gene (5 bases each). The CDR3 is 15 residues long. CDR1 is SGHDT, CDR2 YYEEEE, per germline. V was clipped by 1 base and J by 0 bases, with 11 bases between them. CDR3 protein: CASSLTPGSSYEQYF. The CDR3 DNA follows: TGTGCCAGCAGCTTGACGCCAGGGAGCTCCTACGAGCAGTACTTC. The entire variable domain, with the rest obtained from reference TRBV5-6 and TRBJ2-7, is as follows: DAGVTQSPTHLIKTRGQQVTLRCSPKSGHDTVSWYQQALGQGPQFIFQYYEEEERQRGNFPDRFSGHQFPNYSSELNVNALLLGDSALYLCASSLTPGSSYEQYFGPGTRLTVT.

The J gene is TRBJ1-2, the V gene TRBV5-1; 7 bases are a match to TRBD1. The CDR3 sequence is 15 residues long. Germline V CDR1 and CDR2: SGHRS, YFSETQ. With V trimmed by 4 bases and J by 2 bases, 8 bases remained unmatched. The CDR3 DNA reads as TGCGCCAGCAGCGGTGGGACAGCCACCAACTATGGCTACACCTTC. This sequence encodes CASSGGTATNYGYTF. The full variable domain, rest sourced from reference TRBV5-1 and TRBJ1-2, is KAGVTQTPRYLIKTRGQQVTLSCSPISGHRSVSWYQQTPGQGLQFLFEYFSETQRNKGNFPGRFSGRQFSNSRSEMNVSTLELGDSALYLCASSGGTATNYGYTFGSGTRLTVV.

The chain combines TRBV7-6 with TRBJ1-4; unclear D gene. Germline V gives CDR1 SGHVS, CDR2 FNYEAQ. CDR3 size: 15 residues. The germline V and J ends were trimmed by 0 bases and 5 bases, with 10 bases remaining between them. As DNA, the CDR3 is TGTGCCAGCAGCTTAGCGACGAGTGGGAATGAAAAACTGTTTTTT. This translates into CASSLATSGNEKLFF.

The chain carries TRBV5-8 and TRBJ2-5; possibly TRBD1 for D (6 bases). Germline V CDR1 and CDR2: SGHTS, YDEGEE. The CDR3 has 13 amino acids. The V end was cut by 4 bases, the J end by 2 bases, with 9 bases between. The CDR3: CASSRDKQETQYF. The CDR3 region has the DNA TGTGCCAGCAGCCGGGACAAGCAAGAGACCCAGTACTTC.

This clone was recorded once. The V call is TRBV12-5, the J call TRBJ2-3; D perhaps matches TRBD1 (5 bases). The V end lost 5 bases, the J end lost 4 bases, and 10 bases lay between the germline ends. CDR1 and CDR2 from the germline V gene are LGHNT and FRNRAP. This CDR3 is built from 13 residues. The CDR3 spells CASGPRRADTQYF. CDR3 sequence (DNA): TGTGCTAGTGGTCCGCGCAGGGCAGATACGCAGTATTTT.

This CDR3 reads CASRVDRGLVETQYF. Here the CDR3 DNA reads TGTGCCAGCAGGGTGGACAGGGGCCTGGTCGAGACCCAGTACTTC. The V gene is TRBV6-1, the J gene TRBJ2-5; 9 positions agree with TRBD1. The CDR3 spans 15 residues. From germline, CDR1 is MNHNS and CDR2 SASEGT. V dropped 6 bases and J dropped 5; count of bases not matched to a gene: 10.

The chain carries TRBV5-8 and TRBJ1-5, with 7 bases lining up with TRBD1. CDR3 size: 16 residues. CDR1 and CDR2 from the germline V gene are SGHTS and YDEGEE. V was pared by 2 bases and J by 7 bases, with 12 bases of the junction left unmatched. For the CDR3, the DNA is TGTGCCAGCAGCTTAAGACAGGGTAACAGCGGACAGCCCCAGCATTTT. This sequence encodes CASSLRQGNSGQPQHF.

The CDR3 nucleotides read TGTGCCAGCAGCTTACGGGGAGGGGATCAGCCCCAGCATTTT. It is translated as CASSLRGGDQPQHF. V and J are TRBV5-4 and TRBJ1-5, with D perhaps TRBD1 (5 bases). The CDR3 has 14 amino acids. The germline CDR1 and CDR2 sequences are SGHNT and YYREEE (reference sequence). Trimming removed 2 bases from V and 5 bases from J, with 11 bases in between.

This clone occurred once. V is TRBV6-5 and J is TRBJ1-3, with no clear D. The V and J ends lost 6 bases and 0 bases respectively, with 12 bases between them. Germline V gives CDR1 MNHEY, CDR2 SVGAGI. The length of the CDR3 is 15 residues. For the CDR3, the DNA is TGTGCCAGCAGCCCCCCAGATCGCTCTGGAAACACCATATATTTT. This gives the protein CASSPPDRSGNTIYF.

DNA of the CDR3: TGTGCCAGCAGCCTTAAAGAGGCAGGGGTAAGCGGGGAGCTGTTTTTT. Protein product: CASSLKEAGVSGELFF. V usage is TRBV7-7 and J usage is TRBJ2-2; D is possibly TRBD1 (6 bases). In germline, CDR1 is SSHAT, CDR2 FNYEAQ (reference sequence). V lost 5 bases to trimming and J lost 7 bases, with 20 bases between them. The CDR3 has 16 amino acids.